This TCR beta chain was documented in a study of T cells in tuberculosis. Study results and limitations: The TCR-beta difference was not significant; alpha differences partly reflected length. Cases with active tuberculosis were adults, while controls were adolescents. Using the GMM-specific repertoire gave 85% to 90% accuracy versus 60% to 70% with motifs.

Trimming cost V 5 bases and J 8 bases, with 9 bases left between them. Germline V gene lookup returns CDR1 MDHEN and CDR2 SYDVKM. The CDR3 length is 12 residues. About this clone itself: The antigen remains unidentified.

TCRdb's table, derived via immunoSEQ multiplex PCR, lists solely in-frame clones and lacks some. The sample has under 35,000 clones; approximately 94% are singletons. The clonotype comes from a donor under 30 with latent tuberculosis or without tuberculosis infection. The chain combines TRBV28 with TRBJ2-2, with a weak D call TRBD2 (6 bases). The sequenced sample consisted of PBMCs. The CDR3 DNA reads TGTGCCAGCAGTGGGGGGAGTGGGGAGCTGTTTTTT. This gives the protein CASSGGSGELFF.